This is a list of T cell receptor beta chains from one sample in a study of blood T cell repertoires in COVID-19. Clones were read by immunoSEQ multiplex PCR, and TCRdb kept only the in-frame ones, dropping some. Of roughly 200,000 clones detected, approximately 82% appear once; the ten largest clones hold around 5.5%. Sample: PBMCs or T cells enriched from blood (not recorded which). Receptors originate from an older woman with acute COVID-19. The CDR3 runs from the conserved cysteine through the conserved F or W. A D gene is named only where the DNA matches it firmly. The size of a clone is reported for some rows only, either as once, few or many, or as a class for expanded clones.

v_gene: TRBV2; d_gene: NA; j_gene: TRBJ1-4; abundance: NA; CDR3nt: TGTGCCAGCAGTGAGGGGGGGGAAAAACTGTTTTTT; CDR3aa: CASSEGGEKLFF
v_gene: TRBV5-4; d_gene: NA; j_gene: TRBJ1-4; abundance: NA; CDR3nt: TGTGCCACGACACCGGGACTAGCTAATGAAAAACTGTTTTTT; CDR3aa: CATTPGLANEKLFF
v_gene: TRBV7-8; d_gene: NA; j_gene: TRBJ1-1; abundance: NA; CDR3nt: TGTGCCAGCAGCCCCTTTAGGGGCTGGAACACTGAAGCTTTCTTT; CDR3aa: CASSPFRGWNTEAFF
v_gene: TRBV5-4; d_gene: TRBD1; j_gene: TRBJ1-4; abundance: once; CDR3nt: TGTGCCAGCAGCCCGGGGACAGCGGGTGAAAAACTGTTTTTT; CDR3aa: CASSPGTAGEKLFF
v_gene: TRBV25-1; d_gene: NA; j_gene: TRBJ2-6; abundance: NA; CDR3nt: TGTGCCAGCAGTGCCTGGGTAGGGGCAGGCTCTACCGTCCTGACTTTC; CDR3aa: CASSAWVGAGSTVLTF
v_gene: TRBV27; d_gene: NA; j_gene: TRBJ1-1; abundance: NA; CDR3nt: TGTGCCAGCAGGGACATGGCGCTCACTGAAGCTTTCTTT; CDR3aa: CASRDMALTEAFF
v_gene: TRBV6-2/TRBV6-3; d_gene: NA; j_gene: TRBJ1-2; abundance: NA; CDR3nt: TGTGCCAGCAGTTATGATATAGTATATGGCTACACCTTC; CDR3aa: CASSYDIVYGYTF
v_gene: TRBV6-5; d_gene: NA; j_gene: TRBJ1-2; abundance: many; CDR3nt: TGTGCCAGCAGTTCTACAGGGTGGGTCGTTGGCTACACCTTC; CDR3aa: CASSSTGWVVGYTF
v_gene: TRBV5-1; d_gene: NA; j_gene: TRBJ1-6; abundance: once; CDR3nt: TGCGCCAGCAGCTTGGGTACAGTAAATTCACCCCTCCACTTT; CDR3aa: CASSLGTVNSPLHF
v_gene: TRBV11-2; d_gene: NA; j_gene: TRBJ2-2; abundance: NA; CDR3nt: TGTGCCACCCCGTCTTTTGGAGGCGCGAACACCGGGGAGCTGTTTTTT; CDR3aa: CATPSFGGANTGELFF
v_gene: TRBV3-1/TRBV3-2; d_gene: NA; j_gene: TRBJ2-1; abundance: NA; CDR3nt: TGTGCCAGCAGCCAAGAGGGCCAGGGAACTAATGAGCAGTTCTTC; CDR3aa: CASSQEGQGTNEQFF
v_gene: TRBV7-9; d_gene: TRBD2; j_gene: TRBJ2-1; abundance: NA; CDR3nt: TGTGCCAGCAGCGTGTCGGGGGAGGGCCTCGGTGAGCAGTTCTTC; CDR3aa: CASSVSGEGLGEQFF
v_gene: TRBV11-3; d_gene: TRBD1; j_gene: TRBJ1-2; abundance: NA; CDR3nt: TGTGCCAGCAGCGTCCGACAGGGGGTTAAACCTTATGGCTACACCTTC; CDR3aa: CASSVRQGVKPYGYTF
v_gene: TRBV10-3; d_gene: NA; j_gene: TRBJ1-6; abundance: few; CDR3nt: TGTGCCATCCGAGGGGATAGCGGCAGGGTGGTTTCACCCCTCCACTTT; CDR3aa: CAIRGDSGRVVSPLHF
v_gene: TRBV7-8; d_gene: NA; j_gene: TRBJ2-1; abundance: NA; CDR3nt: TGTGCCAGCAGCGCCAAGAGTGGCGGTTACTACAATGAGCAGTTCTTC; CDR3aa: CASSAKSGGYYNEQFF
v_gene: TRBV4-2; d_gene: NA; j_gene: TRBJ2-1; abundance: NA; CDR3nt: TGTGCCAGCAGCCAGACACAGGGTCTGGGCTACAATGAGCAGTTCTTC; CDR3aa: CASSQTQGLGYNEQFF
v_gene: TRBV6-5; d_gene: NA; j_gene: TRBJ2-5; abundance: NA; CDR3nt: TGTGCCAGCAGTCCCATAGGTTCTAGTCAAGAGACCCAGTACTTC; CDR3aa: CASSPIGSSQETQYF
v_gene: TRBV21-1; d_gene: NA; j_gene: TRBJ2-7; abundance: few; CDR3nt: TGTGCCAGCAGCCCGCGTTCAGGAAAAGGTGTCCAGCGGGGGACCTACGAGCAGTACTTC; CDR3aa: CASSPRSGKGVQRGTYEQYF